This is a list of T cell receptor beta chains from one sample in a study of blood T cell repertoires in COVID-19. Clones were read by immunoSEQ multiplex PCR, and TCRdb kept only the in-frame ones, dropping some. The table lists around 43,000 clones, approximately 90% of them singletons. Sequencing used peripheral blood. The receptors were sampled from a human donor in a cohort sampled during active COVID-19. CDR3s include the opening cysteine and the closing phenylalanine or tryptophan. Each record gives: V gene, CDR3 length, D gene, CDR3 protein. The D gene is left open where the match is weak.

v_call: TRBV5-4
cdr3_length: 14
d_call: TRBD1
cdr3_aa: CASSIQGAYSPLHF

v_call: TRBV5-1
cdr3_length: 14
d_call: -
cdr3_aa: CASSLKSPGGGYTF

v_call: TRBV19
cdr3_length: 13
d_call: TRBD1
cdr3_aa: CATKDRSTGELFF

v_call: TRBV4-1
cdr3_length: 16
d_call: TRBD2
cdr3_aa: CASSHTGLARGNEQFF

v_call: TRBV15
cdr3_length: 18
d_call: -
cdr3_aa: CATSRGKGAGRNTGELFF

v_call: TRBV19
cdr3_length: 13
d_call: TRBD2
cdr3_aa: CASSKGLAETQYF

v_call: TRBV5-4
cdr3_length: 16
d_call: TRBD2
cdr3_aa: CASSLPGIAGGHEQFF

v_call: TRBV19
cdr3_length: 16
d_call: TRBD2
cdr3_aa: CASSTLAGLSTGEQFF

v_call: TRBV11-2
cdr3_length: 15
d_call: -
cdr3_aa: CASSLGGGGNQPQHF

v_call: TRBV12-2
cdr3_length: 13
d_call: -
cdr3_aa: CASRTPGQYGYTF

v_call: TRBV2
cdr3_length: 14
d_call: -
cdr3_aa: CASSADIFNQPQHF

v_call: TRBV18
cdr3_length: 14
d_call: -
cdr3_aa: CASSPSDRKETQYF

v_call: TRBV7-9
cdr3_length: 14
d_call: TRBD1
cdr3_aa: CASSFRRGFSEQYF

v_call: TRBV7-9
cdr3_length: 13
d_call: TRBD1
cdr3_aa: CASSPGQGETQYF

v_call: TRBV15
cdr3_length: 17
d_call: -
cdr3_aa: CATSRRTGGRRNQPQHF

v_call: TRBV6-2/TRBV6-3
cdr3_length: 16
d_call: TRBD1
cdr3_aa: CASSLPTGRGVTEAFF

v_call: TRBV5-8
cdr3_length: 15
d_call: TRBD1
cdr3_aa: CASSPMPQGIQPQHF

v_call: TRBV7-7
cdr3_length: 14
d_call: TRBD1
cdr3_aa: CASSQGQGGYEQYF

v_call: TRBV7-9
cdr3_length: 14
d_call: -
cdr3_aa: CASSSAGGGETQYF

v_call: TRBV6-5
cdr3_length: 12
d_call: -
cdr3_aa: CASGGGNQPQHF

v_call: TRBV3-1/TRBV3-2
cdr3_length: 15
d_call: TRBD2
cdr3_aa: CASSLTSGGGNEQFF

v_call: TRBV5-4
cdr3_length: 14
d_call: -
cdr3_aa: CASSLWGGQETQYF

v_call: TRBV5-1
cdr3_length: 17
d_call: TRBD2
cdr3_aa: CASSWVLRGDTYNEQFF

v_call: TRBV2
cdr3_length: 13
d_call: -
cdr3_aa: CARGRGATYEQYF

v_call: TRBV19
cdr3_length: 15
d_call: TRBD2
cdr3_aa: CASSAAGTRVSEQYF

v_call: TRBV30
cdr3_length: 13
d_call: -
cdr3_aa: CAWSTTGQRPQHF

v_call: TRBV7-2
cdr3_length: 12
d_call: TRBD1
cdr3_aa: CASSFSWDRLYF

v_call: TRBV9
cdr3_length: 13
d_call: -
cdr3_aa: CASSVTSTDTQYF

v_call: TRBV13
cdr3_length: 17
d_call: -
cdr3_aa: CASSARRTGEDTGELFF

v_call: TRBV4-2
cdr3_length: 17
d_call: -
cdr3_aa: CASSQEGGTGAGYGYTF

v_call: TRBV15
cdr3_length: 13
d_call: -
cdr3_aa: CATSVELHEPQHF

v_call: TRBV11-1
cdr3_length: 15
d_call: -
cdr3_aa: CASSRAGETYNEQFF

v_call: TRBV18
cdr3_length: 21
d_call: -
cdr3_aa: CASSRSSTGPQGPLANYGYTF

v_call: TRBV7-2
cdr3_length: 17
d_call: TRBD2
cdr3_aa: CASSPGTSGTPPRTQYF